A single T cell receptor (beta chain) is shown here with its context. The V end lost 5 bases, the J end lost 0 bases, and 8 bases lay between the germline ends. In germline, CDR1 is SGHAT, CDR2 FQNNGV. CDR3 length: 14 amino acids. The cohort comprised adults aged 18 to 89 years residing in 24 US areas. Assignment of participants to cohorts was predicated upon participant-reported clinical history. Some clones are missing from TCRdb's copy, which holds only in-frame ones; the method was immunoSEQ multiplex PCR. The table lists almost 400,000 clones, roughly 90% of them singletons. The data belong to a study of blood T cell repertoires in COVID-19. The overall study: Acute and convalescent COVID-19 samples came from the United States, Italy and Spain. T cells, B-cell-depleted T cells, or PBMCs supplied cDNA or gDNA.

Sequenced: PBMCs or T cells enriched from blood (not recorded which). The TCR comes from a young woman with acute COVID-19. The chain has TRBV11-2 and TRBJ2-4, with D unclear. In DNA, the CDR3 is TGTGCCAGCAGCGAGTCTCTAGCCAAAAACATTCAGTACTTC. This gives the protein CASSESLAKNIQYF.